The clone carrying this TCR beta chain came up a few times. These data are taken from a study of chronic HIV infection and antiretroviral therapy. MiXCR, run by TCRdb on the 5' RACE reads, gives a single entry per CDR3 protein. The repertoire holds around 30,000 distinct CDR3 sequences, 7.5% to 10% seen once, with about 2.5% in the top ten. CDR1 is DFQATT, CDR2 SNEGSKA, per germline (reference sequence). The CDR3 loop spans 14 amino acids. Trimming cost V 4 bases and J 6 bases; bases outside gene matches: 9. V and J are TRBV20-1 and TRBJ1-5; 7 bases are a match to TRBD1. This clonotype was obtained from an adult who had HIV and had not received antiretroviral therapy, or was an uninfected healthy control (not recorded which). Input material: peripheral blood. CDR3 nucleotides: TGCAGTGCTACTGTAAGGGGGCGCGGTCAGCCCCAGCATTTT. This sequence encodes CSATVRGRGQPQHF.